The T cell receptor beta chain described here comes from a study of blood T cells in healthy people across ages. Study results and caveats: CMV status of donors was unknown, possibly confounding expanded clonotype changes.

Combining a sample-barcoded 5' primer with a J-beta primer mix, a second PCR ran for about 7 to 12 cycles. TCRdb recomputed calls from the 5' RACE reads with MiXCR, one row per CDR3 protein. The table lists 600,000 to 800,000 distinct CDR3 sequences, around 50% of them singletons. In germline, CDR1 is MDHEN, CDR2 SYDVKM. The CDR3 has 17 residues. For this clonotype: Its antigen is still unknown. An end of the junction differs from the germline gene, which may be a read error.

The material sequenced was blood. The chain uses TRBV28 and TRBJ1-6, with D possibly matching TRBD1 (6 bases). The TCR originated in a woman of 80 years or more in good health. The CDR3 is CTSLSPPTGAYNSPLHF. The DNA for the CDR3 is TGTACCAGCCTATCACCACCGACAGGAGCATATAATTCACCCCTCCACTTT.